Described below is a single T cell receptor beta chain sequence and its context. This clone was recorded a few times. Its binding antigen is unknown. Base qualities are not recorded, but no much larger clone differs from it by a single base. The sample comes from a study of cytomegalovirus exposure and HLA in healthy donors (dated by TCRdb to the late 2010s). With respect to the entire study: According to an earlier analysis of 587 of the donors, some 180 million T cells yielded 117 million unique TCR beta sequences and 276 Gb of sequence data. All discovery cohort repertoires had been generated using a single sequencing platform. A later genetic analysis used genome-wide SNP genotypes for about 55% of the 666 donors, treating that subset as a discovery cohort. The study profiled the T cell repertoires of around 700 subjects by immunosequencing and related them to cytomegalovirus serostatus. Rather than using new phenotypic data, the later analysis identified candidate immune exposures from TCR beta sequences and from how often those sequences occurred across donors. A handful of DR-DQ haplotypes were handled as single units for association and clustering because linkage in the cohort was strong. In a later analysis, previously published TCR beta repertoires from 666 donors were re-analyzed and high-resolution HLA genotyping was added so that TCR occurrence patterns could be studied. Of the 350 to 400 genotyped donors, approximately 80% fell in the genetic ancestry cluster associated with self-reported Caucasian donors. An early release covering roughly 640 HLA-typed donors comprised about 320 gigabases of sequencing data and about 90 million unique TCR sequences. The number of donors typed differed by locus, with roughly 620-640 for A, B, C, DRB1 and DQB1, roughly 520 for DQA1, 606 for DPA1, and some 440 for DPB1. An earlier analysis of 587 of the donors used high-throughput TCR beta sequencing to judge whether each TCR beta V gene segment behaved as functional or pseudogenic. The study combined high-throughput TCR immunosequencing, statistical association of individual TCRs with disease status, and machine learning to predict cytomegalovirus infection status. Class I and class II HLA loci were covered by the typing at four-digit resolution. Besides the first cohort of approximately 670 subjects, a separate validation cohort made up of some 110 different subjects was used. Across 300 to 500 genotyped donors of the cohort, an average of about 250,000 unique TCR beta nucleotide sequences per donor were sequenced, and around 20% of those sequences were non-productive. The study aimed to test whether cataloging public T cell receptors could reveal signatures of past pathogen exposure. Donor age, sex, ethnicity and CMV serostatus were compiled alongside the repertoire data. What the study reported, not specific to this receptor: Compared with equally common non-associated chains, HLA-associated TCR beta chains in a later analysis were more clonally expanded and had lower generation probabilities. According to a later genetic analysis, donors in an Asian-associated ancestry cluster had fewer N-insertions in productive TCRs than the approximately 690-donor mean. In both the original and validation cohorts, the classifier was reported to diagnose cytomegalovirus status with high specificity and sensitivity. Strong co-occurrence of HLA alleles, especially DR and DQ, made assigning TCR associations to individual alleles difficult. Some IMGT-functional V segments, including TRBV6-2 and TRBV6-3, could not be distinguished by the 87-base-pair reads and were therefore excluded. HLA typing was unavailable for some donors at each locus, so association tests used only the typed subset. Most TCR sequences were observed very rarely across donors, whereas some public TCRs were present in many individuals. A later genetic analysis associated a missense DCLRE1C variant with V-gene and J-gene trimming of TCR beta chains, and an independent cohort replicated the association. A few of the identified cytomegalovirus-associated TCR beta chains were confirmed in vitro to be specific for cytomegalovirus antigens. At a false discovery rate of 0.05, a later analysis linked approximately 18,000 TCR beta sequences to specific HLA alleles. Several of the top co-occurrence clusters appeared to be linked to parvovirus B19, influenza, CMV and Epstein-Barr virus, according to a later analysis. Linkage disequilibrium might explain the correlated functional status among segregating V segments, but an unknown experimental factor could not be ruled out. A further reported finding was that TCR beta sequences accurately predicted the HLA-A and HLA-B alleles for most subjects in the first cohort. A cluster of highly shared sequence variants was judged likely to represent a technical artifact of the sequencing pipeline. The study gave a list of 150 to 200 TCR beta chains associated with cytomegalovirus. Because counts were too low, roughly 18 rarely observed V segments, including chromosome 9 orphons, were left out of the earlier analysis of roughly 600 of the donors. According to a later analysis, TCR association rates differed among HLA loci, with DRB1 alleles showing the most associated TCRs and HLA-C alleles showing the fewest. The authors suggested that the approach could potentially be generalized to other disease states and immunological phenotypes. This cohort had only TCR beta chains sequenced, and the lack of alpha or paired-chain data limited which features could be detected. Roughly uniform sequencing depth across donors was assumed in presence/absence analyses, although this assumption may not hold. A later analysis found that most CMV-associated TCR beta chains appeared HLA-restricted, with HLA associations seemingly driven largely by CMV exposure. In an earlier analysis of about 600 of the donors, most TCR beta V segments appeared in productive rearrangements about 87% or about 30% of the time, broadly matching IMGT annotations. The only immune exposure information available for the cohort was CMV serostatus.

The junction shows trimming of 3 bases on V and 1 base on J, plus 15 bases between the germline ends. The CDR3 holds 16 amino acids from the cysteine to the phenylalanine. Only the CDR3 portion is preserved as DNA: 48 bases, with reading frame beginning at the first base. As encoded in the germline V gene, CDR1 is MDHEN while CDR2 is SYDVKM. Libraries were prepared through the immunoSEQ multiplex PCR assay. A mixture of 60 forward primers for TCR Vbeta segments and 13 reverse primers for TCR Jbeta segments was used in the multiplex PCR. Amplification of the CDR3 region of rearranged TCR beta genes was performed with a multiplex PCR assay on genomic DNA. The amplified TCR beta libraries were sequenced on the Illumina HiSeq System as 87-base-pair reads. Turning to the authors' computational methods: A later analysis tallied 70 million to 100 million unique TCR beta chains across the 610 or so repertoires, and around 9.9 million of those chains were shared by two or more donors. A nearest-neighbor algorithm error-corrected the raw reads and collapsed the reads into unique sequences, merging closely related sequences to remove PCR and sequencing errors. Alignment of CDR3 sequences to IMGT reference sequences was used to assign V, D and J gene segments. For a sequence to be retained, a match of at least six nucleotides was required to both a V gene segment and a J gene segment. Rearrangements were called productive when the CDR3 lacked stop codons and stayed in frame with V and J; all others were non-productive. CDR3 was defined by IMGT convention, running from the second conserved V-encoded cysteine to the conserved J-encoded phenylalanine. The earlier analysis of 450 to 750 of the donors excluded any sequence lacking an unambiguous match to a single V gene segment. In an earlier analysis of roughly 500 of the donors, V segments were called functional above 56.7% productive rearrangements and were called segregating when the between-donor standard deviation exceeded 5%. A statistical classification framework was built for diagnosing cytomegalovirus status from the catalog of TCR beta chain sequences. In a later analysis, TCR nucleotide sequences were compared against IMGT/GENE-DB human TR gene sequences so that V and J genes could be assigned. A later analysis assigned CDR3 sequences and most-parsimonious VDJ recombination scenarios with the TCRdist pipeline. A later analysis defined each TCR beta chain by its CDR3 amino acid sequence plus V-gene family, and excluded reads lacking a unique V-gene family. As a way to deal with suspected cross-contamination and a sequencing artifact, a later analysis dropped over 550 nucleotide sequences that were highly shared and had low generation probability. A later analysis calculated a clonal expansion index for each public chain from normalized within-repertoire ranks of inferred template counts. In a later analysis, generation probabilities were computed with a VDJ recombination model fitted to out-of-frame rearrangements, and the resulting probabilities were checked against IGoR. In a later analysis, TCR-TCR, TCR-HLA and TCR-CMV co-occurrence was scored with hypergeometric tests, and a repertoire-size bias correction was applied to TCR pairs. A later analysis estimated false discovery rates by permuting HLA or CMV assignments 20 times. In a later analysis, co-occurring TCRs were grouped using DBSCAN, and TCRdist sequence similarity was added for clustering within HLA-allele-positive subsets. Repertoires with fewer than 30,000 or more than 120,000 public chains were left out of co-occurrence clustering, as were five repertoires with anomalous nucleotide sharing. The table was pulled from immuneACCESS by TCRdb, which kept in-frame rearrangements only. Such tables lose some clones; where checked, under half of the loss comes from unresolved V genes, and the rest has no known cause. That table furnishes V, J and clone size, whereas the DNA furnished D and trimming. In all, the sample holds roughly 130,000 clones, and approximately 81% of those were seen once. The leading ten clones occupy about 0.7% of the sample.

The cohort comprised around 690 healthy bone marrow donors. All cohort members were sampled while nominally healthy, although unrecorded immune exposures were likely present. The donor tested CMV seronegative, placing the donor among the 350 or so seronegative members of the cohort. A peripheral blood sample was provided by each donor, and peripheral blood mononuclear cells were used for TCR beta sequencing. The Qiagen DNeasy Blood Extraction Kit was used to extract genomic DNA from the blood cell samples. The chain joins TRBV28 to TRBJ1-2; the D segment could be TRBD1, given 6 matching bases. The sequenced sample consisted of PBMCs. This sequence was found in a man aged 18 to 29 in good health and CMV-seronegative. The CDR3 amino acid sequence is: CASSLGGRASNYGYTF. The bases read TGTGCCAGCAGTTTGGGGGGGCGCGCAAGTAACTATGGCTACACCTTC.